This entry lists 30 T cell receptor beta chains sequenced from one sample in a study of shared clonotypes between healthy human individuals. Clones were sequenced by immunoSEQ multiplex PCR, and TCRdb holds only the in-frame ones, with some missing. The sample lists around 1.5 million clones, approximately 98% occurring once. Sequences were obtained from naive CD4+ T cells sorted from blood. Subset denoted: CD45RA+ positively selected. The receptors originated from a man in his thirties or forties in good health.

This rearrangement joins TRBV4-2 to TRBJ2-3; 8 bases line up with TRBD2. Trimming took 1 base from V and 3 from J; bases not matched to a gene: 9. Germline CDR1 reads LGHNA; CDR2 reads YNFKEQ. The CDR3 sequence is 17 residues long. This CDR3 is CASSQVGGIAGTDTQYF. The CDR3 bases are TGTGCCAGCAGCCAAGTAGGGGGGATAGCGGGAACAGATACGCAGTATTTT.

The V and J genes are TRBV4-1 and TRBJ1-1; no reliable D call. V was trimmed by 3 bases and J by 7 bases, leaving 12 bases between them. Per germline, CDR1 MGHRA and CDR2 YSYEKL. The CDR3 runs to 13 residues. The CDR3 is CASSQERESEAFF. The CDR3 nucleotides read TGCGCCAGCAGCCAGGAGAGGGAGAGTGAAGCTTTCTTT.

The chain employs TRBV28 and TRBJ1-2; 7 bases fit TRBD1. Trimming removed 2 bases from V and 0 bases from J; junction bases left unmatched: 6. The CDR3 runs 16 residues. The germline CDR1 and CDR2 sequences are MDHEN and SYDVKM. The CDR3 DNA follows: TGTGCCAGCAGTTTAACAGGGGAGAATGCTAACTATGGCTACACCTTC. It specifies CASSLTGENANYGYTF.

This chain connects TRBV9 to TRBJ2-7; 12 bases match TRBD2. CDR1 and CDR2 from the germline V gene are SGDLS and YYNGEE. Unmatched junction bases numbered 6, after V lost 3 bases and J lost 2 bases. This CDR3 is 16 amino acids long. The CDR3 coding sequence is TGTGCCAGCAGCGCCACACTAGCGGGAGGTACCTACGAGCAGTACTTC. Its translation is CASSATLAGGTYEQYF.

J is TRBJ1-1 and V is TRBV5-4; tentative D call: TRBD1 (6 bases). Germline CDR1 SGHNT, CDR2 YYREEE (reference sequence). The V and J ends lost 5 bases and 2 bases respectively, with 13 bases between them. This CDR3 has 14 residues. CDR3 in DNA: TGTGCCAGCAGAGTACAGGGACCTAACACTGAAGCTTTCTTT. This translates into CASRVQGPNTEAFF.

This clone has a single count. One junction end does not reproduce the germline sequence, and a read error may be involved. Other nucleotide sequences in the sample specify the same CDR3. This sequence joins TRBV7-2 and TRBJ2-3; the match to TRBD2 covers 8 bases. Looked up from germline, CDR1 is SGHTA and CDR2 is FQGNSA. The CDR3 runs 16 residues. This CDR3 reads CASSLVGLAGTDTQYF. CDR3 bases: TGTGCCAGCAGCCTTGTGGGGCTAGCGGGCACGGATACGCAGTATTTT.

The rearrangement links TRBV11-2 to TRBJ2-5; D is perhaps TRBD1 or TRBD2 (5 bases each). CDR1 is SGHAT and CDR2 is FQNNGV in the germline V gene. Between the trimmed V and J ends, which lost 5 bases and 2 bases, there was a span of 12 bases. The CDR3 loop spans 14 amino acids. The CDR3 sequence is CASSRLGVQETQYF. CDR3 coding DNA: TGTGCCAGCAGCCGCTTGGGGGTTCAAGAGACCCAGTACTTC.

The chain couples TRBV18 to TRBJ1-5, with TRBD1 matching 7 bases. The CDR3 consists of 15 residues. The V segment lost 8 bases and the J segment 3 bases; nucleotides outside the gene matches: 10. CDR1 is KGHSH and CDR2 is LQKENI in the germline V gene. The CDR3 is CASDALGTDNQPQHF. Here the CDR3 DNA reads TGTGCCAGCGACGCTTTAGGGACAGACAATCAGCCCCAGCATTTT. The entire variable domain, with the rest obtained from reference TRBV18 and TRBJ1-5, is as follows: NAGVMQNPRHLVRRRGQEARLRCSPMKGHSHVYWYRQLPEEGLKFMVYLQKENIIDESGMPKERFSAEFPKEGPSILRIQQVVRGDSAAYFCASDALGTDNQPQHFGDGTRLSIL.

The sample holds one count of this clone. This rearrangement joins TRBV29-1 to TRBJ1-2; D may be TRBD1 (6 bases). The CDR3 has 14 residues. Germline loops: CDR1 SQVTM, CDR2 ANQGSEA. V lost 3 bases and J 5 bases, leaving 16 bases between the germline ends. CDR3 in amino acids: CSVDATGKAYGYTF. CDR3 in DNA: TGCAGCGTTGACGCAACAGGGAAGGCGTATGGCTACACCTTC.

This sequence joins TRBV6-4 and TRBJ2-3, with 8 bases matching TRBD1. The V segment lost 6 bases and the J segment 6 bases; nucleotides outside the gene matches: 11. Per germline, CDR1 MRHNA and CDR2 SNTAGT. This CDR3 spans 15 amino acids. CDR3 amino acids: CASSEGTGHGDTQYF. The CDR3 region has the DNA TGTGCCAGCAGCGAGGGGACAGGCCACGGGGATACGCAGTATTTT.

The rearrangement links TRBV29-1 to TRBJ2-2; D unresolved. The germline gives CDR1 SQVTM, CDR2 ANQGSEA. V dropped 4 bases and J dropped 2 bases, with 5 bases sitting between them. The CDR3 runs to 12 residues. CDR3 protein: CSVGDNTGELFF. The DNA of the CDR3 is TGCAGCGTTGGTGACAACACCGGGGAGCTGTTTTTT.

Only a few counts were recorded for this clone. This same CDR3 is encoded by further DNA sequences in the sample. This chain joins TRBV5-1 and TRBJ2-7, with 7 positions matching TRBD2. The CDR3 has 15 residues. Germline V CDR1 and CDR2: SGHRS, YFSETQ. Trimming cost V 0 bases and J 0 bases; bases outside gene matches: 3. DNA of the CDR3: TGCGCCAGCAGCTTGGTGGCTAGCGGCTCCTACGAGCAGTACTTC. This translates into CASSLVASGSYEQYF.

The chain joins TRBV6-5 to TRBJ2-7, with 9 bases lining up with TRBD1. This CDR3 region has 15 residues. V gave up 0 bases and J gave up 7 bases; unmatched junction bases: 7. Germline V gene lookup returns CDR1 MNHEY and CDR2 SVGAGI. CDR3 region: CASSYSRTGVREQYF. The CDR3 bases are TGTGCCAGCAGTTACTCACGGACAGGGGTCCGAGAGCAGTACTTC.

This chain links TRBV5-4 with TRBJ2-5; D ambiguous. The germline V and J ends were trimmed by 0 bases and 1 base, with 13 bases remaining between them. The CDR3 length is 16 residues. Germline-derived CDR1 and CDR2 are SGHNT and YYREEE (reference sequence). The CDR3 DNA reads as TGTGCCAGCAGCTTGGCGGCGAGAACCGCCCAAGAGACCCAGTACTTC. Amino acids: CASSLAARTAQETQYF.

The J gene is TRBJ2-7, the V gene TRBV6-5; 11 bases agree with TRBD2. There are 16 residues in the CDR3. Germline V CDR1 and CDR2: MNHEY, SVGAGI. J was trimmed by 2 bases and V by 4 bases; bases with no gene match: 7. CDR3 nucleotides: TGTGCCAGCAGTTCATTTCCTAGCGGGAGGCCCTACGAGCAGTACTTC. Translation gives CASSSFPSGRPYEQYF.

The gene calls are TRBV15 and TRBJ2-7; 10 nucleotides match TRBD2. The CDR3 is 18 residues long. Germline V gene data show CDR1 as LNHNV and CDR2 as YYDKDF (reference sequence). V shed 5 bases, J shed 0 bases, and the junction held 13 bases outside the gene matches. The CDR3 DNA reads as TGTGCCACCAGCGGGGCGGGGACTAGCGCCACCCGCTCCTACGAGCAGTACTTC. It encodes CATSGAGTSATRSYEQYF.

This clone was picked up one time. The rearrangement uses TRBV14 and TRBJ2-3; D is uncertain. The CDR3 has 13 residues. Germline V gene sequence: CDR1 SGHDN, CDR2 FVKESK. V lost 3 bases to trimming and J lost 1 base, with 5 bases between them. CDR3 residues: CASSHQGTDTQYF. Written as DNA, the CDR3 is TGTGCCAGCAGCCACCAGGGCACAGATACGCAGTATTTT.

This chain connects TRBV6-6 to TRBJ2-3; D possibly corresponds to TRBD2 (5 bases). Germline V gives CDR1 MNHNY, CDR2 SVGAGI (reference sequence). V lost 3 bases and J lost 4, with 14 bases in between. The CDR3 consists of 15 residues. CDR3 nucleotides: TGTGCCAGCAGTTATGGGGAGAGGAAGGCAGATACGCAGTATTTT. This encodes CASSYGERKADTQYF.

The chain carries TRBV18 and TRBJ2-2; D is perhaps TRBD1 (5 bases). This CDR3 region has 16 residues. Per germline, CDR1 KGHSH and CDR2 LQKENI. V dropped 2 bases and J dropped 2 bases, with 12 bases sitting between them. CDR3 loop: CASSPLSTGNTGELFF. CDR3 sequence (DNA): TGTGCCAGCTCACCATTGAGTACAGGAAACACCGGGGAGCTGTTTTTT.

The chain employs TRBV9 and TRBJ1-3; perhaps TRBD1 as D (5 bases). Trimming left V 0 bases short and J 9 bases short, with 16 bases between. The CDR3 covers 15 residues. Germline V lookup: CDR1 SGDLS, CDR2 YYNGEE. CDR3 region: CASSVVTGARGTIYF. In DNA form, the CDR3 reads TGTGCCAGCAGCGTAGTTACCGGGGCTAGAGGCACCATATATTTT. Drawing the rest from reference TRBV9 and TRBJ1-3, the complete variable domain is DSGVTQTPKHLITATGQRVTLRCSPRSGDLSVYWYQQSLDQGLQFLIQYYNGEERAKGNILERFSAQQFPDLHSELNLSSLELGDSALYFCASSVVTGARGTIYFGEGSWLTVV.

CDR3 in DNA: TGCGCCAGCACGGGACAGGGGAACTATGGCTACACCTTC. Amino acids: CASTGQGNYGYTF. V is TRBV5-1 and J is TRBJ1-2; TRBD1 matches at 10 bases. Losses at the gene ends were 6 bases for V and 2 bases for J; bases not matched to a gene: 1. CDR1 SGHRS and CDR2 YFSETQ come from the germline V gene. The CDR3 totals 13 residues.

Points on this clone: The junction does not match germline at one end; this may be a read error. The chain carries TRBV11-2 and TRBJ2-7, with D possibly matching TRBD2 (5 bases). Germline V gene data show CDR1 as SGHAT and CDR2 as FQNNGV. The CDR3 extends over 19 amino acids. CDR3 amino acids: CASTLARTPRTSGSYEQYF. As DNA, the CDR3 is TGTGCCAGCACCTTAGCCCGAACCCCGAGGACCAGCGGCTCCTACGAGCAGTACTTC.

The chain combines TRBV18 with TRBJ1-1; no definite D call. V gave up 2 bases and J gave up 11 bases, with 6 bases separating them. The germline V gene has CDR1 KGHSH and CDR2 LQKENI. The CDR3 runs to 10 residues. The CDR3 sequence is CASSPEKAFF. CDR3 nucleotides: TGTGCCAGCTCACCAGAGAAGGCTTTCTTT.

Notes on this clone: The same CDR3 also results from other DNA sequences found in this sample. The CDR3 DNA sequence: TGTGCCAGCAGCCCCAGGGGAGCCGGGGAGCTGTTTTTT. Encoded protein: CASSPRGAGELFF. The chain employs TRBV7-2 and TRBJ2-2; weak D call: TRBD1 (6 bases). The CDR3 consists of 13 residues. Germline CDR1 is SGHTA and CDR2 is FQGNSA. V shed 5 bases and J shed 6 bases, with 10 bases lying between them.

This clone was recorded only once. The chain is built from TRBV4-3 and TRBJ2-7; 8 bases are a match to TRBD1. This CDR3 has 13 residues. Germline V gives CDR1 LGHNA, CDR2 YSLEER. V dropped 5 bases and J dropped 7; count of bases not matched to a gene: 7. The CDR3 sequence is CASSSTTGGEQYF. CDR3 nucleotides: TGCGCCAGCAGCTCTACTACAGGGGGAGAGCAGTACTTC.

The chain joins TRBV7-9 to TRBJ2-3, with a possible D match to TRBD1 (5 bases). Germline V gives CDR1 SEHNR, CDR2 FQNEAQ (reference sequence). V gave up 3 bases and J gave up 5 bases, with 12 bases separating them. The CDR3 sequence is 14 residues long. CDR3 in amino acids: CASSFQGLGDTQYF. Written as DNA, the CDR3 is TGTGCCAGCAGCTTCCAGGGTTTGGGAGATACGCAGTATTTT.

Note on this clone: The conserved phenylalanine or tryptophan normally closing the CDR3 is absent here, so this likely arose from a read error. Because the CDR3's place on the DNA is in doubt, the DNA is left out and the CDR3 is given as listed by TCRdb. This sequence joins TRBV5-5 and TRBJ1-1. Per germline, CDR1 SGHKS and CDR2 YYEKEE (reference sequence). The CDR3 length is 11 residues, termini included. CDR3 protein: CASSLAGNAAE.

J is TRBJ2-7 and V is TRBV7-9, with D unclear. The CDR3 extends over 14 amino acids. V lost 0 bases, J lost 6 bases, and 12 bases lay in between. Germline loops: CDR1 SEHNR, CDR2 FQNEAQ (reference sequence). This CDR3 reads CASSLAGELREQYF. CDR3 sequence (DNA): TGTGCCAGCAGCTTAGCGGGCGAACTACGCGAGCAGTACTTC.

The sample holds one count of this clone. CDR3: CASSERGRNTEAFF. CDR3 nucleotides: TGTGCCAGCAGTGAAAGGGGGCGGAACACTGAAGCTTTCTTT. The chain is built from TRBV2 and TRBJ1-1; the match to TRBD1 covers 7 bases. V lost 2 bases and J lost 1; bases outside the gene matches: 1. This CDR3 is built from 14 residues. CDR1 SNHLY and CDR2 FYNNEI come from the germline V gene. The whole variable domain, remainder taken from reference TRBV2 and TRBJ1-1, is EPEVTQTPSHQVTQMGQEVILRCVPISNHLYFYWYRQILGQKVEFLVSFYNNEISEKSEIFDDQFSVERPDGSNFTLKIRSTKLEDSAMYFCASSERGRNTEAFFGQGTRLTVV.

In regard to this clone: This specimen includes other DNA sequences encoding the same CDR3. The CDR3 sequence is CASSVGTLNQPQHF. The CDR3 coding sequence is TGTGCCAGCAGCGTAGGGACACTCAATCAGCCCCAGCATTTT. V usage is TRBV9 and J usage is TRBJ1-5, with TRBD1 as a possible D gene (5 bases). Germline CDR1 SGDLS, CDR2 YYNGEE. The V end lost 0 bases, the J end lost 3 bases, and 7 bases lay between the germline ends. The CDR3 length is 14 residues. The full variable domain, with the rest looked up from reference TRBV9 and TRBJ1-5, is DSGVTQTPKHLITATGQRVTLRCSPRSGDLSVYWYQQSLDQGLQFLIQYYNGEERAKGNILERFSAQQFPDLHSELNLSSLELGDSALYFCASSVGTLNQPQHFGDGTRLSIL.